This T cell receptor beta chain stems from a study of blood T cell repertoires in COVID-19. The wider study: Samples came from the United States, Italy and Spain, spanning acute and convalescent COVID-19. PBMCs, B-cell-depleted T cells, or T cells were the source of the cDNA or gDNA that made up the material.

Per the germline V gene, CDR1 is SGHAT and CDR2 is FQNNGV. CDR3 length equals 17 residues. J gave up 2 bases and V 2 bases, and 5 bases lay outside the gene matches. In the original workflow: Nucleated cell number was recorded as an estimate derived from reference gene primer amplification. Profiled with immunoSEQ multiplex PCR; TCRdb holds only in-frame clones, not every one. The V and J calls and clone size are taken from that table; D and trimming were inferred from the DNA. Of 50,000 to 65,000 clones listed, about 90% are singletons. This rearrangement joins TRBV11-2 to TRBJ2-2, with 10 bases lining up with TRBD2. The sequencing sample was made of peripheral blood. The sequence was obtained from a woman in her sixties or seventies with active or convalescent COVID-19. This chain's CDR3 is CASSLFSSGGNTGELFF. Here the CDR3 DNA reads TGTGCCAGCAGCTTATTTTCTAGCGGGGGAAACACCGGGGAGCTGTTTTTT.